This TCR beta chain originates from a study of blood T cells in healthy people across ages. Study-wide findings and caveats: Per million T cells, the diversity of TCR beta decreased roughly linearly as age advanced.

Germline V CDR1 and CDR2: SGHTA, FQGTGA. The CDR3 is made up of 19 amino acids. Deletions cut 1 base from V and 3 bases from J, with 23 bases between. Comment on this clonotype: The antigen remains undetermined.

Per sample, extraction of total RNA gave at least 6 micrograms in every case. With a J-beta primer mix and a sample-barcoded 5' primer, a second PCR ran roughly 6 to 11 cycles. Every sample returned 2.5 million or more CDR3-containing paired-end reads. TCRdb called the 5' RACE reads again in MiXCR, with one record for every CDR3 protein. The sample consists of nearly 800,000 distinct CDR3 sequences, more than 50% of them appearing once. Sequenced sample: blood. The V and J genes are TRBV7-3 and TRBJ2-3, with D possibly being TRBD2 (6 bases). The sequence was obtained from a middle-aged man in good health. The CDR3, as DNA: TGTGCCAGCAGCTTAAGTAGTATAGTGTTGGCTAGCGATACAGATACGCAGTATTTT. Translating it yields CASSLSSIVLASDTDTQYF.